The entry that follows covers one T cell receptor (beta chain) sequence. Its specificity is not known. Coverage ceases 3 residues before the CDR3 finishes, and the germline J gene fills in the end. CDR3 size: 17 residues. V dropped 2 bases and J dropped 6; count of bases not matched to a gene: 11. Germline V CDR1 and CDR2: GTSNPN, SVGIG (reference sequence). The sample originates from a study of T cell clonality in common variable immunodeficiency. Study results and limitations: In common variable immunodeficiency, TCR beta chains reportedly carried fewer deletions and N-nucleotide insertions.

Clones were sequenced by immunoSEQ multiplex PCR, and TCRdb holds only the in-frame ones, with some missing. Captured here are 8,500 to 13,000 clones, none seen once; the top ten comprise about 6%. The receptor was derived from a human donor with common variable immunodeficiency. The source material was peripheral blood mononuclear cells. The chain joins TRBV30 to TRBJ2-7; 15 nucleotides match TRBD2. The chain's CDR3 is CAWSRDPGLAGGTEQYF. CDR3 DNA (partial): TGTGCCTGGAGTCGAGATCCGGGACTAGCGGGAGGAACCGAG.